These 18 T cell receptor beta chains were all obtained from the same sample, sequenced in a study of shared clonotypes between healthy human individuals (TCRdb year 2020). The method was the immunoSEQ multiplex PCR assay. Not all clones reach the TCRdb copy of this immuneACCESS table, which keeps in-frame sequences only. Checked studies attribute under half of the gap to unresolved V genes and leave the rest unexplained. The sample table contains some 1 million clones; only one count was recorded for about 70% of them. Of the sample, approximately 1.5% is held by the ten largest clones. The source material was memory CD4+ T cells sorted from blood. What the cell subset or site label conveys for this sample: CD45RA-negative fraction. Receptors were obtained from a man between 18 and 29 years old in good health.

This rearrangement joins TRBV27 to TRBJ2-7, with no clear D. The CDR3 extends over 15 amino acids. Trimming took 5 bases from V and 3 from J, leaving 17 bases between them. Germline CDR1 is MNHEY and CDR2 is SMNVEV (reference sequence). The chain's CDR3 is CASSGRPPSGYEQYF. The CDR3 coding sequence is TGTGCCAGCAGTGGCCGGCCCCCGTCGGGCTACGAGCAGTACTTC.

Regarding this clone: Mismatch with germline at one junction end may stem from a read error. The chain links TRBV18 to TRBJ2-3; 8 bases map to TRBD1. Per the germline V gene, CDR1 is KGHSH and CDR2 is LQKENI. This CDR3 contains 13 residues. The CDR3 is CASSPLGQGASHF. As DNA, the CDR3 is TGTGCCAGCTCGCCTCTGGGCCAGGGGGCTTCGCATTTT.

This chain links TRBV18 with TRBJ1-1; a weak D match, TRBD1 (6 bases). V was clipped by 5 bases and J by 11 bases, with 15 bases between them. This CDR3 is 12 amino acids long. The germline V gene encodes CDR1 KGHSH and CDR2 LQKENI. CDR3 coding DNA: TGTGCCAGCTCAGAATCACAGGGTCGGGCTTTCTTT. It encodes CASSESQGRAFF.

In regard to this clone: This CDR3 is also generated by other DNA sequences in the sample. This rearrangement joins TRBV5-1 to TRBJ1-1; no definite D call. The CDR3 length is 14 residues. Germline CDR1 and CDR2: SGHRS and YFSETQ. Trimming left V 0 bases short and J 0 bases short, with 6 bases between. The CDR3 nucleotides are TGCGCCAGCAGCTTGGGACAAATGAACACTGAAGCTTTCTTT. Its protein is CASSLGQMNTEAFF.

This clone was observed a handful of times. The CDR3 DNA is TGTGCCAGCAGCTTAGACGTTGTCAGGGACTACGAGCAGTACTTC. Amino acids: CASSLDVVRDYEQYF. This chain uses TRBV11-2 with TRBJ2-7; TRBD1 is a possible D gene (5 bases). Trimming pared 0 bases from V and 3 bases from J, leaving 12 bases between. The CDR3 is 15 residues long. Germline values: CDR1 SGHAT, CDR2 FQNNGV.

The gene calls are TRBV12-5 and TRBJ2-7; 13 nucleotides line up with TRBD2. Germline lookup yields CDR1 LGHNT and CDR2 FRNRAP. Unmatched junction bases numbered 5, after V lost 8 bases and J lost 4 bases. The CDR3 has 14 residues. The CDR3 DNA follows: TGTGCTAGTACCAAACTAGCGGGAGGGTACGAGCAGTACTTC. It yields the protein CASTKLAGGYEQYF.

The count of this clone is one. J is TRBJ1-3 and V is TRBV21-1. TRBV21-1 is a recognized pseudogene. The CDR3 loop spans 17 amino acids. CDR3 in amino acids: CASSPPGLRVNGNTIYF. CDR3 DNA sequence: TGTGCCAGCAGCCCGCCAGGCTTGAGGGTAAATGGAAACACCATATATTTT.

J is TRBJ2-3 and V is TRBV11-3; D not certain. This CDR3 spans 13 amino acids. Deletions cut 0 bases from V and 9 bases from J, with 10 bases between. Per germline, CDR1 SGHNT and CDR2 YENEEA. The CDR3 DNA reads TGTGCCAGCAGCTTAGAGTTTCTAAGCACGCAGTATTTT. Protein product: CASSLEFLSTQYF.

This chain links TRBV30 with TRBJ1-6; no definite D call. Looked up from germline, CDR1 is GTSNPN and CDR2 is SVGIG (reference sequence). The CDR3 contains 15 residues. Trimming removed 3 bases from V and 7 bases from J, with 16 bases in between. Written as DNA, the CDR3 is TGTGCCTGGAGGGCCCTCGGTGCTTACAATTCACCCCTCCACTTT. Translation: CAWRALGAYNSPLHF.

The CDR3 sequence is CAWSREGLGEKLFF. For the CDR3, the DNA is TGTGCCTGGAGCCGGGAGGGATTAGGTGAAAAACTGTTTTTT. V gene TRBV30 combines with J gene TRBJ1-4; D is undetermined. This CDR3 has 14 amino acids. The germline V gene has CDR1 GTSNPN and CDR2 SVGIG (reference sequence). V lost 3 bases and J lost 7, with 15 bases in between.

In DNA form, the CDR3 reads TGTGCCAGCAGCTTGGAAGATGCCGGGGAGCTGTTTTTT. Its translation: CASSLEDAGELFF. The gene calls are TRBV5-4 and TRBJ2-2; no clear D gene. V lost 0 bases to trimming and J lost 6 bases, with 6 bases between them. This CDR3 is 13 amino acids long. The germline CDR1 and CDR2 sequences are SGHNT and YYREEE (reference sequence). Full variable domain (rest looked up from reference TRBV5-4 and TRBJ2-2): ETGVTQSPTHLIKTRGQQVTLRCSSQSGHNTVSWYQQALGQGPQFIFQYYREEENGRGNFPPRFSGLQFPNYSSELNVNALELDDSALYLCASSLEDAGELFFGEGSRLTVL.

This clone was detected once. This rearrangement joins TRBV19 to TRBJ1-3, with 7 bases matching TRBD1. This CDR3 is built from 13 residues. The germline CDR1 and CDR2 sequences are LNHDA and SQIVND (reference sequence). The ends lost 8 bases at V and 1 base at J; junction bases unmatched: 2. The CDR3 bases are TGTGCCAGTCCGACAGGGTCTGGAAACACCATATATTTT. Its translation: CASPTGSGNTIYF.

The chain links TRBV5-1 to TRBJ2-6, with 14 positions matching TRBD2. Looked up from germline, CDR1 is SGHRS and CDR2 is YFSETQ. This CDR3 is 20 amino acids long. V trimming: 0 bases; J trimming: 3 bases; junction bases outside the gene matches: 8. The CDR3 spells CASSLGMGLAGVHGANVLTF. CDR3 nucleotides: TGCGCCAGCAGCTTGGGGATGGGACTAGCGGGAGTCCATGGGGCCAACGTCCTGACTTTC.

The chain employs TRBV7-2 and TRBJ2-5; 10 bases line up with TRBD1. J lost 4 bases, V lost 4 bases, and 6 bases had no gene match. Looked up from germline, CDR1 is SGHTA and CDR2 is FQGNSA. This CDR3 has 15 amino acids. The CDR3 DNA reads TGTGCCAGCAGCTCGGGACAGGGGAAGGGAGAGACCCAGTACTTC. Encoded protein: CASSSGQGKGETQYF. The entire variable domain, with the rest obtained from reference TRBV7-2 and TRBJ2-5, is as follows: GAGVSQSPSNKVTEKGKDVELRCDPISGHTALYWYRQSLGQGLEFLIYFQGNSAPDKSGLPSDRFSAERTGGSVSTLTIQRTQQEDSAVYLCASSSGQGKGETQYFGPGTRLLVL.

The J gene is TRBJ2-3, the V gene TRBV5-1; D remains ambiguous. The length of the CDR3 is 12 residues. Germline V gives CDR1 SGHRS, CDR2 YFSETQ. V shed 3 bases and J shed 4 bases, with 6 bases lying between them. The CDR3 DNA sequence: TGCGCCAGCAGCTCCACGCCAGATACGCAGTATTTT. Translating it yields CASSSTPDTQYF.

Remarks on this clone: Distinct nucleotide sequences in the sample also encode this CDR3. The V and J genes are TRBV5-1 and TRBJ2-2; no reliable D call. This CDR3 has 11 residues. Germline V gene data show CDR1 as SGHRS and CDR2 as YFSETQ. V was pared by 4 bases and J by 7 bases, with 5 bases between. The CDR3 region has the DNA TGCGCCAGCAGCCTTGACGGGGAGCTGTTTTTT. The encoded protein is CASSLDGELFF.

The J gene is TRBJ1-4, the V gene TRBV2; weak D call: TRBD1 (5 bases). The CDR3 spans 14 residues. Looked up from germline, CDR1 is SNHLY and CDR2 is FYNNEI. V lost 7 bases and J lost 3, with 12 bases in between. This CDR3 is CASMARAPNEKLFF. Written as DNA, the CDR3 is TGTGCCAGCATGGCCAGGGCGCCTAATGAAAAACTGTTTTTT.

The V and J genes are TRBV5-1 and TRBJ1-3; no firm D call. In germline, CDR1 is SGHRS, CDR2 YFSETQ. CDR3 length: 11 residues. V lost 5 bases and J lost 4, with 4 bases in between. CDR3 sequence: CASRWGNTIYF. The CDR3 bases are TGCGCCAGCAGATGGGGAAACACCATATATTTT.